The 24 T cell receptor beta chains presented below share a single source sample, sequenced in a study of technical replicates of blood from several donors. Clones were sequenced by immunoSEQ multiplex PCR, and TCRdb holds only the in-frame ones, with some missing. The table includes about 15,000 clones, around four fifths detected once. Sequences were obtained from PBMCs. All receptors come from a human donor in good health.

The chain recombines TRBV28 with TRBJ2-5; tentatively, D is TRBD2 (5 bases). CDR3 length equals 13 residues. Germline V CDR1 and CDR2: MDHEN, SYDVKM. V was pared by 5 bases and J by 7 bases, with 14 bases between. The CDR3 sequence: CASSMAGLWTQYF. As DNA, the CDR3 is TGTGCCAGCAGTATGGCGGGTTTGTGGACCCAGTACTTC.

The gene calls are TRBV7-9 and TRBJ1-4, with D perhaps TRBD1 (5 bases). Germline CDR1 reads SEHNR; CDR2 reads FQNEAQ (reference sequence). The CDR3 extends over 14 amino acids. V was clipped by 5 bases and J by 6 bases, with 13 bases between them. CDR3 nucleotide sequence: TGTGCCAGCAGCCTACATGGGGCGGATGAAAAACTGTTTTTT. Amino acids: CASSLHGADEKLFF.

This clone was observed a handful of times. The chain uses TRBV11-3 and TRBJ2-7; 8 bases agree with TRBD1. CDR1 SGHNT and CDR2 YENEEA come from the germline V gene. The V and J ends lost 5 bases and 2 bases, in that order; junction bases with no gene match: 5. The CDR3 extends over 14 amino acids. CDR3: CASSARDRPYEQYF. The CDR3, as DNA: TGTGCCAGCAGCGCCCGGGACAGGCCCTACGAGCAGTACTTC.

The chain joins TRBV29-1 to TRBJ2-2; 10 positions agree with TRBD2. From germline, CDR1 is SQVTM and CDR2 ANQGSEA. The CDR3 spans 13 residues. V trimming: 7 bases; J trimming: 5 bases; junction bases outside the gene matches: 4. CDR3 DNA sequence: TGCAGCGCCTTAGCGGGGGGTACCGGGGAGCTGTTTTTT. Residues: CSALAGGTGELFF.

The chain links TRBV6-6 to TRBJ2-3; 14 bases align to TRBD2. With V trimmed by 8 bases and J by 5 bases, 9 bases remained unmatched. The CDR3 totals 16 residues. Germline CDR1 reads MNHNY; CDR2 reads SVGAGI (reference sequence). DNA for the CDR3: TGTGCCAGCCACCCCGGGACTAGCGGGAGACAAGATACGCAGTATTTT. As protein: CASHPGTSGRQDTQYF.

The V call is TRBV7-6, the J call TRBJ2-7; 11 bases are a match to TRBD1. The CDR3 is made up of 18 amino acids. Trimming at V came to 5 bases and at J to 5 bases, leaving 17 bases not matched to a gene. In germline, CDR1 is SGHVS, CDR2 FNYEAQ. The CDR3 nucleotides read TGTGCCAGCAGCACACCCAGGACAGGGGGCCCCGAGGTTGACGAGCAGTACTTC. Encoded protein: CASSTPRTGGPEVDEQYF.

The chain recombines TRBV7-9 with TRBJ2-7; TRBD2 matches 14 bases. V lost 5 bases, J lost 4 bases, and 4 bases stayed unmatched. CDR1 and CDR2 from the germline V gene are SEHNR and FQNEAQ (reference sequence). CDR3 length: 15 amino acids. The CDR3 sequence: CASSTGTSGGYEQYF. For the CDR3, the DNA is TGTGCCAGCAGCACCGGGACTAGCGGGGGTTACGAGCAGTACTTC. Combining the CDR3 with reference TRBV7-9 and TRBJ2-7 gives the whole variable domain DTGVSQNPRHKITKRGQNVTFRCDPISEHNRLYWYRQTLGQGPEFLTYFQNEAQLEKSRLLSDRFSAERPKGSFSTLEIQRTEQGDSAMYLCASSTGTSGGYEQYFGPGTRLTVT.

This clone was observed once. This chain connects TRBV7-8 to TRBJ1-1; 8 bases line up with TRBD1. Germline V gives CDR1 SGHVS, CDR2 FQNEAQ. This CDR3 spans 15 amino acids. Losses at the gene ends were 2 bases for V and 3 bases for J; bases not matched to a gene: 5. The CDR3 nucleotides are TGTGCCAGCAGCTTACAAGAACAGGGGGACACTGAAGCTTTCTTT. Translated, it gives CASSLQEQGDTEAFF.

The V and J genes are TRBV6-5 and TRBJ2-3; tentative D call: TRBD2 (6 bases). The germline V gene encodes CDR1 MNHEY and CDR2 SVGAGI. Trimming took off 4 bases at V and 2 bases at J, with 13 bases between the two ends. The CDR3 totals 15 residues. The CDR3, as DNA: TGTGCCAGCAGTTCCCGGGGGTTCCACACAGATACGCAGTATTTT. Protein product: CASSSRGFHTDTQYF.

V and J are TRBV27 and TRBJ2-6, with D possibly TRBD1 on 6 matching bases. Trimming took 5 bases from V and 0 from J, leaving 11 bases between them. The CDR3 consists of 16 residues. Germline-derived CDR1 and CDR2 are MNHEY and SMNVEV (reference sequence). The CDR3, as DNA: TGTGCCAGCAGTACCACAGGGAGCTCTGGGGCCAACGTCCTGACTTTC. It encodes CASSTTGSSGANVLTF.

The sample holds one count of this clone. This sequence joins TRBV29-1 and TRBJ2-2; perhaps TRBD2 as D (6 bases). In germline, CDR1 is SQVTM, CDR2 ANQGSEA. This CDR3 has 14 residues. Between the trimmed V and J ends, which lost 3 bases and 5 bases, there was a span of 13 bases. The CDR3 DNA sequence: TGCAGCGTTGAGGGGGGAGAGGGGACCGGGGAGCTGTTTTTT. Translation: CSVEGGEGTGELFF.

The CDR3 is CAWSLGGGVYEQYF. In nucleotides, the CDR3 is TGTGCCTGGAGTTTGGGGGGGGGAGTCTACGAGCAGTACTTC. The chain employs TRBV30 and TRBJ2-7; the match to TRBD2 covers 7 bases. After removal of 2 bases from V and 3 bases from J, the junction contained 7 bases not matched to a gene. This CDR3 is 14 amino acids long. Germline V lookup: CDR1 GTSNPN, CDR2 SVGIG (reference sequence).

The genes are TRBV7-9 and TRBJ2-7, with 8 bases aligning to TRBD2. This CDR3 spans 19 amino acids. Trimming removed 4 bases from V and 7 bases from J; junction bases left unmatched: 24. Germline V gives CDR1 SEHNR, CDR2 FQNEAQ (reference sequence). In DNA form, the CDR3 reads TGTGCCAGCAGCTCCTTTCGAGTCAACGGGGGGGAAGGAGCTAGAGAGCAGTACTTC. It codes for CASSSFRVNGGEGAREQYF.

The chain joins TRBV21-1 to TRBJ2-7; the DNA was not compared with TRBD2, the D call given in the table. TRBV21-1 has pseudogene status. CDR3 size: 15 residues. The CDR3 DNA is TGTGCCAGCAGCAAGTCTAGCGGGAGGGCTTACGAGCAGTACTTC. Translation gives CASSKSSGRAYEQYF.

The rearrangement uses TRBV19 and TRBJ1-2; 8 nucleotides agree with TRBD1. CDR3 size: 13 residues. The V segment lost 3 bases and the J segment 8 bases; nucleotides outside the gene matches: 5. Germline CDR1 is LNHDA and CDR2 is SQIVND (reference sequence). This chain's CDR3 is CASSMDRVGGYTF. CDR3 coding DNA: TGTGCCAGTAGTATGGACAGGGTTGGAGGCTACACCTTC.

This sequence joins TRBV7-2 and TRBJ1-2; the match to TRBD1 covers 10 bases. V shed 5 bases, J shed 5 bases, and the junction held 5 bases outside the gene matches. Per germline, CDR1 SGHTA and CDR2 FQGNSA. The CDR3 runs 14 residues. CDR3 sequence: CASSGTGAGYGYTF. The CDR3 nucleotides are TGTGCCAGCAGCGGGACAGGGGCGGGGTATGGCTACACCTTC.

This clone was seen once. Written as DNA, the CDR3 is TGCGCCAGCGGGGGAGCGGGCCTAAGCTCCTACAATGAGCAGTTCTTC. It translates to CASGGAGLSSYNEQFF. V and J are TRBV5-1 and TRBJ2-1; possibly TRBD2 for D (6 bases). V was trimmed by 7 bases and J by 0 bases, leaving 17 bases between them. Per germline, CDR1 SGHRS and CDR2 YFSETQ. This CDR3 comprises 16 residues.

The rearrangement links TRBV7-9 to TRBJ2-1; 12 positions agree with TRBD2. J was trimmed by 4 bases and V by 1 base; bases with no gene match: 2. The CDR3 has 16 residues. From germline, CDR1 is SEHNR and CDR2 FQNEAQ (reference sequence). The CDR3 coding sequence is TGTGCCAGCAGCTTAGGGGGACTAGCGGGTTACAATGAGCAGTTCTTC. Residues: CASSLGGLAGYNEQFF.

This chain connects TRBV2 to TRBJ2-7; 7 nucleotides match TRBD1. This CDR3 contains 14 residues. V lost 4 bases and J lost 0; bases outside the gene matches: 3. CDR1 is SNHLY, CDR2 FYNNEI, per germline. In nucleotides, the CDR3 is TGTGCCAGCAGTGGACAGGGTCGCTCCTACGAGCAGTACTTC. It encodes CASSGQGRSYEQYF.

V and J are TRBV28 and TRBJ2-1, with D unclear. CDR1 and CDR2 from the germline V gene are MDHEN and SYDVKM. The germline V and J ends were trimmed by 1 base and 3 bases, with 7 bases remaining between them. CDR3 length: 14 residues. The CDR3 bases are TGTGCCAGCAGTTTATTGAGAGTCTACAATGAGCAGTTCTTC. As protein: CASSLLRVYNEQFF.

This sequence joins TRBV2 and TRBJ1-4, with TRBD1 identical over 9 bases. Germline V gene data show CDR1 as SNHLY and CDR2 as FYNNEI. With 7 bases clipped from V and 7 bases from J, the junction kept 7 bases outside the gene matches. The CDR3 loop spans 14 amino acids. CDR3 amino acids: CASTLDRGAEKLFF. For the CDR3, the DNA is TGTGCCAGCACCTTGGACAGGGGCGCTGAAAAACTGTTTTTT.

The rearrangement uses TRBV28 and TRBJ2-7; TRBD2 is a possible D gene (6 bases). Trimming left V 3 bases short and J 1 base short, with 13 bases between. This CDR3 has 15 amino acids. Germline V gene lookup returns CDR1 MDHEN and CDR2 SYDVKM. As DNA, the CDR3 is TGTGCCAGCAGTTTCGGTGGTGGGAGGTCCTACGAGCAGTACTTC. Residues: CASSFGGGRSYEQYF.

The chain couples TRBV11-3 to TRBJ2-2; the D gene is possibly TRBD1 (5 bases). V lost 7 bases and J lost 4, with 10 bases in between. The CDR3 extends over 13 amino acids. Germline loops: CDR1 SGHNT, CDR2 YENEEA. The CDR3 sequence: CASKGRGTGELFF. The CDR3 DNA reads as TGTGCCAGCAAGGGGCGCGGCACCGGGGAGCTGTTTTTT. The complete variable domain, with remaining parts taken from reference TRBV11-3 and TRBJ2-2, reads EAGVVQSPRYKIIEKKQPVAFWCNPISGHNTLYWYLQNLGQGPELLIRYENEEAVDDSQLPKDRFSAERLKGVDSTLKIQPAELGDSAVYLCASKGRGTGELFFGEGSRLTVL.

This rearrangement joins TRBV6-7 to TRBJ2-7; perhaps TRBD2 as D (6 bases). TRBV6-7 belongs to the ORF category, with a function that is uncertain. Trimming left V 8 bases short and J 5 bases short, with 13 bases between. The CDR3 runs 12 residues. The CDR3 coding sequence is TGTGCCAGCCGGGAGAAAGTCCACGAGCAGTACTTC. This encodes CASREKVHEQYF.